This T cell receptor (beta chain) originates from a study of Ad26.COV2.S vaccination and SARS-CoV-2 variants. The wider study: The trial was COV1001 and the donor's arm was Ad26.COV2.S.

CDR1 is LGHNA and CDR2 is YSLEER in the germline V gene. The CDR3 is 14 residues long. Trimming stripped 1 base from V and 1 base from J, with 5 bases between. The sample's treatment: some 19 received Ad26.COV2.S at low or high dose, single or two shots; about 5 received placebo; per-sample allocation not given. Repertoires come from day 63 after the first vaccine or placebo injection. The vaccine antigen was prefusion-stabilized Wuhan SARS-CoV-2 spike. Data came from immunoSEQ multiplex PCR; TCRdb stores just in-frame clones and leaves some out. Of approximately 340,000 clones listed, more than 75% are singletons.

Sample: peripheral blood, taken in a trial of Ad26.COV2.S vaccine versus placebo. The sequence was collected from a person between 18 and 60 years old who received the Ad26.COV2.S COVID-19 vaccine or a placebo. The chain links TRBV4-3 to TRBJ1-3, with D unresolved. CDR3 sequence reads: CASSQVLSGNTIYF. For the CDR3, the DNA is TGCGCCAGCAGCCAAGTCCTATCTGGAAACACCATATATTTT.